The rows below give T cell receptor beta chains drawn from one sample of a study of OX40 agonist ivuxolimab in advanced cancers. Method: immunoSEQ multiplex PCR; TCRdb's copy keeps in-frame clones and lacks some. Of under 80,000 clones listed, about 87% were seen once; the top ten hold under 4.5%. This specimen consisted of CD4+ or CD8+ T cells sorted from blood, obtained in a trial of the OX40 agonist ivuxolimab. The receptor source for this set is an adult with an advanced solid tumor such as melanoma, head and neck, liver or kidney cancer. Each CDR3 is given with its conserved first and last residue. A D gene is named only where the DNA matches it firmly. The size field is filled for only some rows; it gives once, few, many or a size class.

. TRBJ2-7 . TRBV18 TGTGCCAGCTCCCCAGGTGCGGTCCCTGGCGAGCAGTACTTC CASSPGAVPGEQYF
few TRBJ1-5 . TRBV4-3 TGCGCCAGCAGCCAAGATTTAACGATTCAGCCCCAGCATTTT CASSQDLTIQPQHF
few TRBJ2-3 TRBD2 TRBV5-1 TGCGCCAGCAGCTCGACCCTAGCGGGAGATACGCAGTATTTT CASSSTLAGDTQYF
. TRBJ2-3 . TRBV18 TGTGCCAGCTCACCACCGTTTAATACGCAGTATTTT CASSPPFNTQYF
. TRBJ1-5 . TRBV4-1 TGCGCCAGCAGCCAGCGGGCAGCTTATAGCAATCAGCCCCAGCATTTT CASSQRAAYSNQPQHF
. TRBJ2-7 TRBD2 TRBV28 TGTGCCAGCAGCTGGACCGGGACTAGCGGGTACGAGCAGTACTTC CASSWTGTSGYEQYF
once TRBJ1-3 . TRBV7-2 TGTGCCAGCAGCTTAGCGCTAGGGGGGGCTCTCTCTGGAAACACCATATATTTT CASSLALGGALSGNTIYF
. TRBJ2-1 . TRBV30 TGTGCCTGGAGCAGCGGGCGGGACCCCTCCTACAATGAGCAGTTCTTC CAWSSGRDPSYNEQFF
. TRBJ2-7 TRBD1 TRBV29-1 TGCAGCGTTAGAGGGGGCCTATTTGACGAGCAGTACTTC CSVRGGLFDEQYF
. TRBJ2-6 . TRBV5-4 TGTGCCAGCAGCTTGAGTGGGGCCAACGTCCTGACTTTC CASSLSGANVLTF
. TRBJ1-2 TRBD1 TRBV7-9 TGTGCCAGCAGCTTAGGGGGAGGGACAGGCCAAAACTATGGCTACACCTTC CASSLGGGTGQNYGYTF
once TRBJ2-3 . TRBV10-3 TGTGCCATCATGGGGGGCACAGATACGCAGTATTTT CAIMGGTDTQYF
. TRBJ2-3 . TRBV11-3 TGTGCCAGCAGCCCCCGTGGAGGGCCCACAGATACGCAGTATTTT CASSPRGGPTDTQYF
. TRBJ1-1 TRBD1 TRBV2 TGTGCCAGCAGAGGGGGACAGAACATGAACACTGAAGCTTTCTTT CASRGGQNMNTEAFF
. TRBJ2-3 . TRBV11-2 TGTGCCAGCAGCTTAGGTAGGAGTTTCACAGATACGCAGTATTTT CASSLGRSFTDTQYF
. TRBJ1-4 TRBD1 TRBV10-3 TGTGCCATCAGTGAGAGGACAGGGGAGGGGCGGGCCAATGAAAAACTGTTTTTT CAISERTGEGRANEKLFF
. TRBJ2-7 TRBD1 TRBV28 TGTGCCAGCAGTTGGACAGGGGTAGGGCAGTACTTC CASSWTGVGQYF
. TRBJ2-3 TRBD1 TRBV7-2 TGTGCCAGCAGCCTCGGACAGGCAGATACGCAGTATTTT CASSLGQADTQYF
. TRBJ2-6 . TRBV14 TGTGCCAGCAGCCAAGTTGGGGCTGGGGCCAACGTCCTGACTTTC CASSQVGAGANVLTF
. TRBJ2-2 . TRBV18 TGTGCCAGCTCACCAGATTCCGGGGAGCTGTTTTTT CASSPDSGELFF
. TRBJ2-2 . TRBV7-6 TGTGCCAGCAATGTAGCAGGGATTGTCACCGGGGAGCTGTTTTTT CASNVAGIVTGELFF
once TRBJ1-4 TRBD1 TRBV5-6 TGTGCCAGCAGCCCGACAGGGACAACTAATGAAAAACTGTTTTTT CASSPTGTTNEKLFF
. TRBJ1-5 . TRBV2 TGTGCCAGCAGTGAGGGGAATAATCAGCCCCAGCATTTT CASSEGNNQPQHF
. TRBJ1-2 . TRBV28 TGTGCCAGCAGGACCGGGACCGAGACATATGGCTACACCTTC CASRTGTETYGYTF
. TRBJ2-2 . TRBV28 TGTGCCAGCAAAGGGGGGCAGAACACCGGGGAGCTGTTTTTT CASKGGQNTGELFF